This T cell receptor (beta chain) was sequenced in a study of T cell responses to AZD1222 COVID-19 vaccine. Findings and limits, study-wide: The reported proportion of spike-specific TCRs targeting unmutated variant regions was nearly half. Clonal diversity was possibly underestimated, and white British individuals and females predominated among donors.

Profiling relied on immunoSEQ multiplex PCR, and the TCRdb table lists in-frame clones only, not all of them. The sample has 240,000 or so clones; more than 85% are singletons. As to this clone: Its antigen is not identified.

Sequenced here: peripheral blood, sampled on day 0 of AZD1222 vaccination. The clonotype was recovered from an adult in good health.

Written as DNA, the CDR3 is TGTGCCAGCAGAAGTCTTACCGGGACAGCTAACACCGGGGAGCTGTTTTTT. Protein product: CASRSLTGTANTGELFF. The rearrangement joins TRBV2 to TRBJ2-2, with 7 bases that match TRBD1. The CDR3 sequence is 17 residues long. Looked up from germline, CDR1 is SNHLY and CDR2 is FYNNEI. The V segment lost 6 bases and the J segment 2 bases; nucleotides outside the gene matches: 12.